These 3 T cell receptor beta chains were all obtained from the same sample, sequenced in a study of shared clonotypes between healthy human individuals. This table comes from immunoSEQ multiplex PCR, and its TCRdb copy is limited to in-frame clones, with some not included. The sample shows around 200,000 clones, just under 95% of them seen only once. Sequencing used naive CD4+ T cells sorted from blood. Noted subset: CD45RA+ positively selected. Every receptor here comes from a woman in her twenties or thirties in good health.

This clone is a singleton in its sample. This sequence joins TRBV19 and TRBJ2-1; weak D call: TRBD2 (6 bases). CDR1 is LNHDA and CDR2 is SQIVND in the germline V gene (reference sequence). Trimming shortened V by 6 bases and J by 5 bases, and 11 bases separated the two germline ends. The CDR3 is 13 amino acids. CDR3 loop: CASSPGLHNEQFF. In DNA, the CDR3 is TGTGCCAGTAGCCCGGGACTTCACAATGAGCAGTTCTTC.

This chain joins TRBV6-5 and TRBJ2-5; possible D gene TRBD2, 7 bases. The length of the CDR3 is 15 residues. V lost 0 bases and J lost 5, with 13 bases in between. The V gene's germline CDR1 is MNHEY and CDR2 SVGAGI. CDR3 protein: CASSYSGGALETQYF. The CDR3 DNA follows: TGTGCCAGCAGTTACTCGGGGGGGGCCCTGGAGACCCAGTACTTC.

J is TRBJ1-1 and V is TRBV18, with TRBD1 matching over 10 bases. Germline values: CDR1 KGHSH, CDR2 LQKENI. Germline trimming cut 5 bases from V and 4 bases from J; bases unmatched to any gene: 4. This CDR3 has 14 amino acids. The CDR3 sequence is CASSAGTGVTEAFF. In DNA form, the CDR3 reads TGTGCCAGCTCAGCCGGGACAGGGGTCACTGAAGCTTTCTTT.